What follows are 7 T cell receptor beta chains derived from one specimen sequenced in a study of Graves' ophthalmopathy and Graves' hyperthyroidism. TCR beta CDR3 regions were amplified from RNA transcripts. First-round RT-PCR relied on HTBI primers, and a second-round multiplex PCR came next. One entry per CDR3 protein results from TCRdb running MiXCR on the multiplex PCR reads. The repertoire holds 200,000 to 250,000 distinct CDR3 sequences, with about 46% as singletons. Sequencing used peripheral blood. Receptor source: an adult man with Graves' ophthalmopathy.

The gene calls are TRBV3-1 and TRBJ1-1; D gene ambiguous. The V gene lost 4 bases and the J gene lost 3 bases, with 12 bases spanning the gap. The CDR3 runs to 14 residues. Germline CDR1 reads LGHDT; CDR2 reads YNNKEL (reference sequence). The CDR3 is CASSLSTGYTEAFF. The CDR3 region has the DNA TGTGCCAGCAGCCTCTCCACGGGTTACACTGAAGCTTTCTTT.

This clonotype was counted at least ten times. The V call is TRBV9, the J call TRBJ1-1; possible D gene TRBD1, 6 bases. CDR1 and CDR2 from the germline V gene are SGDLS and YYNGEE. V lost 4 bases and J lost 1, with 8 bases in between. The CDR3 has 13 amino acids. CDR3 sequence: CASSTGQNTEAFF. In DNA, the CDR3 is TGTGCCAGCAGCACGGGACAGAACACTGAAGCTTTCTTT.

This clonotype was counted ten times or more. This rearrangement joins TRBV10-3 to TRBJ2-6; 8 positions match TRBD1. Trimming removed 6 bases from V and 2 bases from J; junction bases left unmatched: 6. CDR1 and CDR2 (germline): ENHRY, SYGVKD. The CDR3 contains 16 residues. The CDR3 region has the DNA TGTGCCATCAGAGGACAGGGTCTAACTGGGGCCAACGTCCTGACTTTC. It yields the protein CAIRGQGLTGANVLTF.

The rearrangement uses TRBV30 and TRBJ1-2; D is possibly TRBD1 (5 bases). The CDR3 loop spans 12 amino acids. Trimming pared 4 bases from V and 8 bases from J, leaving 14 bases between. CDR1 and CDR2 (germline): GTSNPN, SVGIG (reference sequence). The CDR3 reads CAWTPGRTGYTF. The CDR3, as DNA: TGTGCCTGGACTCCGGGACGGACGGGCTACACCTTC. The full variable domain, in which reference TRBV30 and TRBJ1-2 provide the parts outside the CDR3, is SQTIHQWPATLVQPVGSPLSLECTVEGTSNPNLYWYRQAAGRGLQLLFYSVGIGQISSEVPQNLSASRPQDRQFILSSKKLLLSDSGFYLCAWTPGRTGYTFGSGTRLTVV.

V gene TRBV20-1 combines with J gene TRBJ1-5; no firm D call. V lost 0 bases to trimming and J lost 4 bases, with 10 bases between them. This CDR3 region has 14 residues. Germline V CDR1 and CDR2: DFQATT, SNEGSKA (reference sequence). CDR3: CSARDPRDNQPQHF. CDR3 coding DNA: TGCAGTGCTAGAGACCCCAGAGATAATCAGCCCCAGCATTTT.

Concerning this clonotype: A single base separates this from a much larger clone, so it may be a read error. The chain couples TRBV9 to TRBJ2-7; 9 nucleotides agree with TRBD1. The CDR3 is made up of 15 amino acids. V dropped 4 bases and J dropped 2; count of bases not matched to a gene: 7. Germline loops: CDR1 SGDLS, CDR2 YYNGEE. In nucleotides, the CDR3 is TGTGCCAGCAGCTTCACAGGGGGCGAACCCTACGAGCAGTACTTC. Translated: CASSFTGGEPYEQYF.

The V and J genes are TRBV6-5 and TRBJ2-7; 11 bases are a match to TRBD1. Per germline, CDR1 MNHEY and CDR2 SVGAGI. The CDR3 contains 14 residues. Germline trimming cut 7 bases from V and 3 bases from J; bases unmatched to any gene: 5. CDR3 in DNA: TGTGCCAGCACCCAGGGACAGGGGGTCTACGAGCAGTACTTC. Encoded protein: CASTQGQGVYEQYF.